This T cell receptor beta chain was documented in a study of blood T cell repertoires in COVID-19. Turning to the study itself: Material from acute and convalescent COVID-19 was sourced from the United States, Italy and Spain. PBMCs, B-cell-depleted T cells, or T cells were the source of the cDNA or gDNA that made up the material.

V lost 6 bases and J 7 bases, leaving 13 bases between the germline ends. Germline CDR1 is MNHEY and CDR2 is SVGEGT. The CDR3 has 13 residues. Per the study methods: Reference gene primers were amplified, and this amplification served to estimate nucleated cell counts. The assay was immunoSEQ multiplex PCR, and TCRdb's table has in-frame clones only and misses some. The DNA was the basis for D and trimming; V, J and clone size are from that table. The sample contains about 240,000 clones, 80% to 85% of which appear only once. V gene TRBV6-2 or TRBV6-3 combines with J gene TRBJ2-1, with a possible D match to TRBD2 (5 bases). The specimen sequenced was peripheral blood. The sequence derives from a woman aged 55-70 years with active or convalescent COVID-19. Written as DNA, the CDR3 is TGTGCCAGCAGCCGTAGGTGGGAGAATGAGCAGTTCTTC. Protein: CASSRRWENEQFF.